This T cell receptor beta chain was sequenced in a study of blood T cell repertoires in COVID-19. Background on the study: Whether acute or convalescent, the COVID-19 samples came from the United States, Italy and Spain. The analysed material was cDNA or gDNA that came from T cells, B-cell-depleted T cells, or PBMCs.

The V end was cut by 0 bases, the J end by 0 bases, with 21 bases between. CDR3 length: 20 residues. CDR1 and CDR2 from the germline V gene are SGHAT and FQNNGV. Authors' data handling: Nucleated cell number was recorded as an estimate derived from reference gene primer amplification. Libraries were prepared by immunoSEQ multiplex PCR; TCRdb keeps only in-frame clonotypes and omits some of them. Clone size and V and J calls were adopted from that table, with D and trimming inferred from the DNA. The data hold roughly 260,000 clones, with about 88% observed a single time. The specimen sequenced was peripheral blood. The gene calls are TRBV11-2 and TRBJ1-3; D is ambiguous. This clonotype was obtained from a woman in her thirties or forties who had recovered from COVID-19. The CDR3 bases are TGTGCCAGCAGCTTAGACGGTGCTTGGGCCACACTTCACTCTGGAAACACCATATATTTT. Translated, it gives CASSLDGAWATLHSGNTIYF.